Below are 6 T cell receptor beta chains sequenced from a single sample in a study of STAT5B mutations in CD4+ large granular lymphocyte leukemia. The table came from immunoSEQ multiplex PCR; TCRdb's copy has only in-frame clones and leaves some out. The sample records tens of thousands of clones, roughly 65% being singletons. Specimen: CD4+ T cells from blood buffy coats. These receptor sequences come from a human donor in good health.

The J gene is TRBJ2-2, the V gene TRBV5-4, with D unresolved. The V end was cut by 0 bases, the J end by 0 bases, with 9 bases between. In germline, CDR1 is SGHNT, CDR2 YYREEE (reference sequence). This CDR3 has 16 residues. CDR3 sequence (DNA): TGTGCCAGCAGCTTGGTCTCAGGACCGAACACCGGGGAGCTGTTTTTT. Its translation is CASSLVSGPNTGELFF.

The rearrangement uses TRBV5-6 and TRBJ1-5; D unclear. Germline loops: CDR1 SGHDT, CDR2 YYEEEE. The CDR3 contains 15 residues. Deletions cut 2 bases from V and 4 bases from J, with 13 bases between. DNA of the CDR3: TGTGCCAGCAGCTTCGGGCCAGAATCTAATCAGCCCCAGCATTTT. Protein product: CASSFGPESNQPQHF.

The genes are TRBV9 and TRBJ2-3, with TRBD1 matching 7 bases. This CDR3 comprises 16 residues. V was pared by 1 base and J by 0 bases, with 5 bases of the junction left unmatched. Germline lookup yields CDR1 SGDLS and CDR2 YYNGEE. The CDR3 region has the DNA TGTGCCAGCAGCGTACGGACAGGAGCTAGCACAGATACGCAGTATTTT. Translating it yields CASSVRTGASTDTQYF.

The chain's CDR3 is CASSPPERAGANVLTF. CDR3 DNA: TGTGCCAGCTCACCACCCGAACGGGCTGGGGCCAACGTCCTGACTTTC. The chain has TRBV18 and TRBJ2-6; D is unclear. The CDR3 consists of 16 residues. The V end was cut by 0 bases, the J end by 2 bases, with 8 bases between. Germline V gene data show CDR1 as KGHSH and CDR2 as LQKENI.

This clone appeared a few times. V is TRBV29-1 and J is TRBJ1-1, with D possibly being TRBD1 (5 bases). This CDR3 has 13 amino acids. Germline V lookup: CDR1 SQVTM, CDR2 ANQGSEA. Trimming pared 4 bases from V and 0 bases from J, leaving 9 bases between. CDR3 DNA sequence: TGCAGCGTTGCAAGGGGCATGAACACTGAAGCTTTCTTT. The encoded protein is CSVARGMNTEAFF. The whole variable domain, filled in from reference TRBV29-1 and TRBJ1-1, reads SAVISQKPSRDICQRGTSLTIQCQVDSQVTMMFWYRQQPGQSLTLIATANQGSEATYESGFVIDKFPISRPNLTFSTLTVSNMSPEDSSIYLCSVARGMNTEAFFGQGTRLTVV.

The chain joins TRBV5-1 to TRBJ1-1, with unresolved D. Germline loops: CDR1 SGHRS, CDR2 YFSETQ. V was clipped by 2 bases and J by 0 bases, with 11 bases between them. The CDR3 is 15 amino acids. The DNA of the CDR3 is TGCGCCAGCAGCTTAGGAGACACTCTGAACACTGAAGCTTTCTTT. It specifies CASSLGDTLNTEAFF.